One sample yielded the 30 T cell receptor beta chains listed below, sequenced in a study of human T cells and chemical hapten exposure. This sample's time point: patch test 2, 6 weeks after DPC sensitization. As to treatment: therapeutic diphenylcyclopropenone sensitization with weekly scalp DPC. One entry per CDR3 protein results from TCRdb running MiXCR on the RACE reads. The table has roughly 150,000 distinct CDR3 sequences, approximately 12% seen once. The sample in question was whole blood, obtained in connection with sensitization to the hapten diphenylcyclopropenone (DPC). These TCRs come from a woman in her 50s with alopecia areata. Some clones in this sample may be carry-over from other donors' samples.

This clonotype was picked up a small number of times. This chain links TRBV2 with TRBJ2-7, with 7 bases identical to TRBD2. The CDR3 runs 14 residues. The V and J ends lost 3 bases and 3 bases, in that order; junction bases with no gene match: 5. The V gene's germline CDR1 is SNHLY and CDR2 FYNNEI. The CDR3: CASSDVRTSYEQYF. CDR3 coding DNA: TGTGCCAGCAGTGACGTCAGGACTAGCTACGAGCAGTACTTC. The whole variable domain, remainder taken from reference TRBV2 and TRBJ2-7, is EPEVTQTPSHQVTQMGQEVILRCVPISNHLYFYWYRQILGQKVEFLVSFYNNEISEKSEIFDDQFSVERPDGSNFTLKIRSTKLEDSAMYFCASSDVRTSYEQYFGPGTRLTVT.

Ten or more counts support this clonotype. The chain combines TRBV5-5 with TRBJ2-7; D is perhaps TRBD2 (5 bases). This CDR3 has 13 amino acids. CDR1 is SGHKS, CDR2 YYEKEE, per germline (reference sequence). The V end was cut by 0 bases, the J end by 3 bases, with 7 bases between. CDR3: CASSLVGDYEQYF. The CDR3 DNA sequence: TGTGCCAGCAGCTTGGTCGGGGACTACGAGCAGTACTTC.

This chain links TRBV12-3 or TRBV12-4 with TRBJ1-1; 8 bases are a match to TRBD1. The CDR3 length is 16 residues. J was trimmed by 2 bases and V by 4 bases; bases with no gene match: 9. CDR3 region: CASSSGSGTGNTEAFF. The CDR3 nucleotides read TGTGCCAGCAGTTCGGGATCCGGGACAGGTAACACTGAAGCTTTCTTT.

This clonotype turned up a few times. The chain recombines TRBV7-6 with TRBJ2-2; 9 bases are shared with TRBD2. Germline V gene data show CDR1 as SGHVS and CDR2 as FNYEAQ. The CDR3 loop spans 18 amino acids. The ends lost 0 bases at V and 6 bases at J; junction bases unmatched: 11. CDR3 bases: TGTGCCAGCAGCTTAGCATCCGGCGGCGGGAGGGCCCCCGGGGAGCTGTTTTTT. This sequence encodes CASSLASGGGRAPGELFF.

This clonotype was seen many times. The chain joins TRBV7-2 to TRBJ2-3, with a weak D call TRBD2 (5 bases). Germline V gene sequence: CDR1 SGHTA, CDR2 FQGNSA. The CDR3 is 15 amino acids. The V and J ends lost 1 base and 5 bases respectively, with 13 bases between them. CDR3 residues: CASSLEGAPGDTQYF. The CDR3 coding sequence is TGTGCCAGCAGCTTAGAGGGAGCCCCGGGAGATACGCAGTATTTT.

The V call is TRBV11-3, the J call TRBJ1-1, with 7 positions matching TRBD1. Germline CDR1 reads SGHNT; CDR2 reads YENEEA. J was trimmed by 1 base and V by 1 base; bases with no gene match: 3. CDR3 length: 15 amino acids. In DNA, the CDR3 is TGTGCCAGCAGCTTAGGGGGACAGAGGAACACTGAAGCTTTCTTT. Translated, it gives CASSLGGQRNTEAFF.

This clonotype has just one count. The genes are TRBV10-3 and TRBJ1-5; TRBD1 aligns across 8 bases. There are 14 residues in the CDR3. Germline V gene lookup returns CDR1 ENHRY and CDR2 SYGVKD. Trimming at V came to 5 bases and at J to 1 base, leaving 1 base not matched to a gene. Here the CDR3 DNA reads TGTGCCATCAGTTGGGACAGGAGCAATCAGCCCCAGCATTTT. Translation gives CAISWDRSNQPQHF.

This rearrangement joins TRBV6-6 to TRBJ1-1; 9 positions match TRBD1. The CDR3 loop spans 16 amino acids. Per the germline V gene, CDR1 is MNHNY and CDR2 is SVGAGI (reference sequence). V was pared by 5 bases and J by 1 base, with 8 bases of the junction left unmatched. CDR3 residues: CASSRQDRGANTEAFF. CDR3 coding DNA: TGTGCCAGCAGTCGCCAGGACAGGGGCGCGAACACTGAAGCTTTCTTT.

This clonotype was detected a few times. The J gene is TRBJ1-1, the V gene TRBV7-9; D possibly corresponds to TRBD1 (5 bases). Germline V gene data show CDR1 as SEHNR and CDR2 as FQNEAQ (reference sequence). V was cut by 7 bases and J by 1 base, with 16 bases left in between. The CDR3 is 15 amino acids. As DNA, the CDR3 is TGTGCCAGCACCTGGAGGGGAGCAGGGAACACTGAAGCTTTCTTT. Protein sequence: CASTWRGAGNTEAFF.

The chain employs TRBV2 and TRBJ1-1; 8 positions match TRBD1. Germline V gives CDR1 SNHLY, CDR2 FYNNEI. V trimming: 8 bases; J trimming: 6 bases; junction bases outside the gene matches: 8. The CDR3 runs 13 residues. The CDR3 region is CASDRDRSAEAFF. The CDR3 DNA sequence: TGTGCCAGCGACCGGGACAGGAGCGCTGAAGCTTTCTTT.

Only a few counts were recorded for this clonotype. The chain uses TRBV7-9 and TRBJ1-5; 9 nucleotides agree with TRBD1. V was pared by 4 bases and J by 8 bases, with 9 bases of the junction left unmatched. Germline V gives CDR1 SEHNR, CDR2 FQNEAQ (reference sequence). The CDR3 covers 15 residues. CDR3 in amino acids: CASSSTGTGYEPQHF. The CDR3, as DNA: TGTGCCAGCAGCTCTACCGGGACAGGGTACGAGCCCCAGCATTTT.

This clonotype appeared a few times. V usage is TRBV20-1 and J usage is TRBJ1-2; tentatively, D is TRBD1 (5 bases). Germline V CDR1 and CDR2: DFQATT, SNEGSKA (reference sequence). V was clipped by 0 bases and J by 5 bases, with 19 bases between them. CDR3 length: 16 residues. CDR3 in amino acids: CSARERGPDSRYGYTF. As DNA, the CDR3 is TGCAGTGCTAGAGAGAGGGGCCCTGATTCCCGGTATGGCTACACCTTC.

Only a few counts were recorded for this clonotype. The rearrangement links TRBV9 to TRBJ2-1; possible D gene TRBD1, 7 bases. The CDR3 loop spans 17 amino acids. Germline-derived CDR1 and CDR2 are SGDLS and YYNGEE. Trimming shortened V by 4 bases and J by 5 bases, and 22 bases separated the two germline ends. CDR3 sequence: CASSPGGSRGGNNEQFF. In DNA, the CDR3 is TGTGCCAGCAGCCCAGGGGGGAGTCGCGGCGGCAACAATGAGCAGTTCTTC.

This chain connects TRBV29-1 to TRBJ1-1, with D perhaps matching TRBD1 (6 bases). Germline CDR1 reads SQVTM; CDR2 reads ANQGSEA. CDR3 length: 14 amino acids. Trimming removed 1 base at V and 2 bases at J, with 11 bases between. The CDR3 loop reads CSVEVGRGNTEAFF. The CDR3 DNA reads TGCAGCGTTGAAGTGGGCAGGGGCAACACTGAAGCTTTCTTT.

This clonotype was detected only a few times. The chain's CDR3 is CASSQQPSTDTQYF. The CDR3, as DNA: TGTGCCAGCAGCCAACAGCCTTCCACAGATACGCAGTATTTT. This chain links TRBV14 with TRBJ2-3; D ambiguous. The V gene lost 2 bases and the J gene lost 2 bases, with 8 bases spanning the gap. CDR1 SGHDN and CDR2 FVKESK come from the germline V gene. The CDR3 is 14 amino acids.

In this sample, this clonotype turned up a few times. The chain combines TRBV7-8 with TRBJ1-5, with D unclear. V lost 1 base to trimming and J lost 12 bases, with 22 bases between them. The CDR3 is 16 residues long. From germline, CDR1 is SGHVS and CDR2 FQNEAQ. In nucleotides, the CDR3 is TGTGCCAGCAGCTTAGAAAGGGCGGCACCCCCCCCTCGCCAGCATTTT. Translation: CASSLERAAPPPRQHF.

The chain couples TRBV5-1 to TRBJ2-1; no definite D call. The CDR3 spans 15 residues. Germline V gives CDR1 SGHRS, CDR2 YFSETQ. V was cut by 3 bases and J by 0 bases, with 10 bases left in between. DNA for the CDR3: TGCGCCAGCAGCTCCGAGGCCACCTCCTACAATGAGCAGTTCTTC. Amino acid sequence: CASSSEATSYNEQFF.

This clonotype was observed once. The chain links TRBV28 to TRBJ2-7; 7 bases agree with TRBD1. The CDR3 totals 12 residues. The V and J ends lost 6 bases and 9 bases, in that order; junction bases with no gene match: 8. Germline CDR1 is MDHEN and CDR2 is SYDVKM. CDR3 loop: CASRDRFSGQYF. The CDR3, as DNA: TGTGCCAGCAGGGACAGGTTTAGTGGGCAGTACTTC.

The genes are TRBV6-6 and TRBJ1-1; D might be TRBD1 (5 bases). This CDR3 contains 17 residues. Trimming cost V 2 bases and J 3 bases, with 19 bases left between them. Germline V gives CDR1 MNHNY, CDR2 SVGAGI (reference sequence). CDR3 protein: CASSYGQGWKVDTEAFF. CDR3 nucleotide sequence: TGTGCCAGCAGTTACGGGCAGGGTTGGAAGGTGGACACTGAAGCTTTCTTT.

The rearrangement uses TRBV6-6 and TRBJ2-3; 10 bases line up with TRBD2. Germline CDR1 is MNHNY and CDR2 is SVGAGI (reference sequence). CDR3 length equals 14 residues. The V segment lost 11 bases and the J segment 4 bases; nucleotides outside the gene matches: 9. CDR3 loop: CAGASAGGPDTQYF. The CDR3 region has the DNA TGTGCCGGGGCGTCAGCGGGAGGGCCAGATACGCAGTATTTT.

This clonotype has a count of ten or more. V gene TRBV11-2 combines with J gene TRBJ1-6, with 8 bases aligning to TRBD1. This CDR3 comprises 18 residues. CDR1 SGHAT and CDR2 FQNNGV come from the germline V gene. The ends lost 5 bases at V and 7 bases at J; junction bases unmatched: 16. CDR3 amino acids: CASSPGVLRDRLNSPLHF. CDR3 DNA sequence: TGTGCCAGCAGCCCCGGCGTTTTGAGGGACAGGTTAAATTCACCCCTCCACTTT.

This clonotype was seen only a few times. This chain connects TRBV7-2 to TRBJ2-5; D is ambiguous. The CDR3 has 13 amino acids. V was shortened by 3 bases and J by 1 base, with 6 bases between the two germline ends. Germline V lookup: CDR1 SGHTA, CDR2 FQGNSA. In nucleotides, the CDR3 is TGTGCCAGCAGCTTGTGGTTCCAAGAGACCCAGTACTTC. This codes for CASSLWFQETQYF.

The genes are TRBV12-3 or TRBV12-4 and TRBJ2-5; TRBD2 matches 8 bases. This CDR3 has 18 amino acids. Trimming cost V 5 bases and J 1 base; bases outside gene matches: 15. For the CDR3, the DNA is TGTGCCAGCAGTCCCGTTCCGCTCGGGGGGGCCCCCCAAGAGACCCAGTACTTC. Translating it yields CASSPVPLGGAPQETQYF.

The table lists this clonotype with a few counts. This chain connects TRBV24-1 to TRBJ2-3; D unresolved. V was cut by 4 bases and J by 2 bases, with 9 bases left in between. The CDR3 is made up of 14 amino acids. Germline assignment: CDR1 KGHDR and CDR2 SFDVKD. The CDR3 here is CATSDPDPTDTQYF. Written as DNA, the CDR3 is TGTGCCACCAGTGACCCTGACCCCACAGATACGCAGTATTTT.

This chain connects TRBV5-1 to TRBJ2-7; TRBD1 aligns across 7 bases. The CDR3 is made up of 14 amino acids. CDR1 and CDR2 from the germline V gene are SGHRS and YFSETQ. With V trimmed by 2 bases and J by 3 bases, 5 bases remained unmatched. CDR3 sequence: CASSFDRELYEQYF. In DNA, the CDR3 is TGCGCCAGCAGCTTCGACAGGGAACTCTACGAGCAGTACTTC.

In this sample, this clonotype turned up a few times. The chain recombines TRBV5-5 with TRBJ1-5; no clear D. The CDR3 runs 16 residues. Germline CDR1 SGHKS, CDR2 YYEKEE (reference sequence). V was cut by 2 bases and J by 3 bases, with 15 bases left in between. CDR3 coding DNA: TGTGCCAGCAGCTTTAACCCCAGTCCGGCCAATCAGCCCCAGCATTTT. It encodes CASSFNPSPANQPQHF.

CDR3 loop: CASSGEGSDYF. The CDR3 DNA reads TGTGCCAGCAGTGGGGAAGGGTCCGATTACTTC. The V and J genes are TRBV2 and TRBJ2-5; D ambiguous. The CDR3 has 11 residues. Germline CDR1 and CDR2: SNHLY and FYNNEI. Trimming pared 4 bases from V and 14 bases from J, leaving 14 bases between.

DNA of the CDR3: TGTGCCAGTAGCAATACGGGGAACGGGGAGCTGTTTTTT. This gives the protein CASSNTGNGELFF. The chain has TRBV19 and TRBJ2-2; maybe TRBD2 (5 bases). V lost 6 bases, J lost 7 bases, and 12 bases lay in between. The CDR3 length is 13 residues. CDR1 LNHDA and CDR2 SQIVND come from the germline V gene (reference sequence).

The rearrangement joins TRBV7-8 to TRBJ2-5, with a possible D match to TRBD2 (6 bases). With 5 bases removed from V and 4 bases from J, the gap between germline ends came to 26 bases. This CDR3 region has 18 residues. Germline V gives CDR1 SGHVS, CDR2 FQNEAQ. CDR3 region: CASSRRVPGLPSRETQYF. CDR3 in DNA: TGTGCCAGCAGCCGCCGTGTCCCGGGACTCCCTAGTCGAGAGACCCAGTACTTC.

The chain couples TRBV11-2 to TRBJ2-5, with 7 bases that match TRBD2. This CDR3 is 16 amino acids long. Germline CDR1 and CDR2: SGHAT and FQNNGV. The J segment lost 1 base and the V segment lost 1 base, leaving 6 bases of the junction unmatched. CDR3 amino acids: CASSLGAGPRQETQYF. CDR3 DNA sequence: TGTGCCAGCAGCTTAGGAGCGGGACCACGCCAAGAGACCCAGTACTTC.